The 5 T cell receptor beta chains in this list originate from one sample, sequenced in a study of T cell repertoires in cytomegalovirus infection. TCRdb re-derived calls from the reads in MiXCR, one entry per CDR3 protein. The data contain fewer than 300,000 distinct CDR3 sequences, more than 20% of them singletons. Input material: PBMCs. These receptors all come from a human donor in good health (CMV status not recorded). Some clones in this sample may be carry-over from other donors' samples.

CDR3 in DNA: TGTGCCAGCAGTTTGTTCGGGGGTCGTACCTACGAGCAGTACTTC. It yields the protein CASSLFGGRTYEQYF. The chain uses TRBV28 and TRBJ2-7; possible D gene TRBD2, 6 bases. The germline CDR1 and CDR2 sequences are MDHEN and SYDVKM. The CDR3 is made up of 15 amino acids. The ends were cut back, 3 bases at V and 2 bases at J, with 14 bases in the middle.

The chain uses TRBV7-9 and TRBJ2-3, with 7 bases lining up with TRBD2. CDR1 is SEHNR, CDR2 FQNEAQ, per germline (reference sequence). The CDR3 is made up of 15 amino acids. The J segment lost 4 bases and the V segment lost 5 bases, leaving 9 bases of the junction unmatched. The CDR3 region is CASSPPGAGPDTQYF. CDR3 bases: TGTGCCAGCAGCCCCCCAGGAGCGGGACCAGATACGCAGTATTTT.

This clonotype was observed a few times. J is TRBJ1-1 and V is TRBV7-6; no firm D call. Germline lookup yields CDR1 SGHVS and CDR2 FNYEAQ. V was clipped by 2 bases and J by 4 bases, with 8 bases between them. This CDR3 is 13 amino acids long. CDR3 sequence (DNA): TGTGCCAGCAGCTTAAAACCACTCACTGAAGCTTTCTTT. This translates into CASSLKPLTEAFF.

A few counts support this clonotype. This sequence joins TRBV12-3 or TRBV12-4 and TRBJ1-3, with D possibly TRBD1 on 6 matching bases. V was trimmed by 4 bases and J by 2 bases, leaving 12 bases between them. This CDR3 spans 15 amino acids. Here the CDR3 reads CASSSTGHPGNTIYF. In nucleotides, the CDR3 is TGTGCCAGCAGTTCAACAGGGCACCCTGGAAACACCATATATTTT.

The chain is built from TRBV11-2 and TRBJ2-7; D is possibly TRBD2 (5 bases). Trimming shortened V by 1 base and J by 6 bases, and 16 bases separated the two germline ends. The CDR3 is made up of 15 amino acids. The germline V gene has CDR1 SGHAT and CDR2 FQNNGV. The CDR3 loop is CASSLATSGVSEQYF. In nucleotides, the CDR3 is TGTGCCAGCAGCTTAGCAACTAGTGGGGTCTCCGAGCAGTACTTC.